Listed here is a single TCR beta chain. Sequencing used immunoSEQ multiplex PCR; TCRdb keeps in-frame clones, though not all of them. The data hold about 100,000 clones, with 79% observed a single time. This sample is drawn from a study of blood T cell repertoires in COVID-19. The CDR3 runs to 16 residues. V was trimmed by 2 bases and J by 5 bases, leaving 18 bases between them. From germline, CDR1 is MDHEN and CDR2 SYDVKM. Sequenced input: peripheral blood. The sequence derives from a woman over 75 with active or convalescent COVID-19. J is TRBJ2-5 and V is TRBV28, with TRBD1 as a possible D gene (5 bases). The CDR3 nucleotides are TGTGCCAGCAGTTTAAGGGGATCATTTTCTGCGGAGACCCAGTACTTC. Translating it yields CASSLRGSFSAETQYF. Drawing the rest from reference TRBV28 and TRBJ2-5, the complete variable domain is DVKVTQSSRYLVKRTGEKVFLECVQDMDHENMFWYRQDPGLGLRLIYFSYDVKMKEKGDIPEGYSVSREKKERFSLILESASTNQTSMYLCASSLRGSFSAETQYFGPGTRLLVL.